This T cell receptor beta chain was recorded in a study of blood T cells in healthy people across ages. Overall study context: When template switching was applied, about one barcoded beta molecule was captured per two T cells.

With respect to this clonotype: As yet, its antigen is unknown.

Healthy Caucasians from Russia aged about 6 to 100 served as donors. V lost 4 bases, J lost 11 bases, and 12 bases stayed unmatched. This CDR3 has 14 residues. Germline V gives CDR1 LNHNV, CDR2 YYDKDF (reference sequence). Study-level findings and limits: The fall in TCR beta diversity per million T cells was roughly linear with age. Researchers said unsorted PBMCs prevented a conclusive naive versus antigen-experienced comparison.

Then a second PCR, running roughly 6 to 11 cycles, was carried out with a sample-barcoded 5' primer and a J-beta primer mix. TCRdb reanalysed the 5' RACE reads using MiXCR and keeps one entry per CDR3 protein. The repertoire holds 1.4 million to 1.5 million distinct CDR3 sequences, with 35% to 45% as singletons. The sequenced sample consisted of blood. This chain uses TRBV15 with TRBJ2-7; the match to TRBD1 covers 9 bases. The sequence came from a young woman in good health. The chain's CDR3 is CATSIQDRGPFKYF. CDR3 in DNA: TGTGCCACCAGCATCCAGGACAGGGGACCCTTTAAGTACTTC. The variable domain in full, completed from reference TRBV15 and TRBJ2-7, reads DAMVIQNPRYQVTQFGKPVTLSCSQTLNHNVMYWYQQKSSQAPKLLFHYYDKDFNNEADTPDNFQSRRPNTSFCFLDIRSPGLGDTAMYLCATSIQDRGPFKYFGPGTRLTVT.